This T cell receptor (beta chain) was documented in a study of cytomegalovirus exposure and HLA in healthy donors. For this clone: The target antigen is unknown.

The CDR3 contains 14 residues. The germline CDR1 and CDR2 sequences are SNHLY and FYNNEI. V was cut by 5 bases and J by 5 bases, with 15 bases left in between. Findings and limits, study-wide: Usually a TCR sequence was rare, but some public TCRs were found in many donors. The authors reported that TCR beta sequences could predict HLA-A and HLA-B alleles. These predictions were accurate for most subjects in the first cohort.

PCR was performed using 60 Vbeta and 13 Jbeta primers. The protocol was immunoSEQ multiplex PCR, while the TCRdb copy is restricted to in-frame clones and leaves out a portion. Of around 150,000 clones listed, about three quarters are singletons. The source of this sequence is a female donor in good health and CMV-seronegative. Input material: PBMCs. V gene TRBV2 combines with J gene TRBJ1-1; D may be TRBD1 (5 bases). In DNA form, the CDR3 reads TGTGCCAGCAGTCTCCCTTGGGGGGAGACTGAAGCTTTCTTT. The encoded protein is CASSLPWGETEAFF.